These T cell receptor beta chains were read from a single sample in a study of shared clonotypes between healthy human individuals. Libraries were prepared by immunoSEQ multiplex PCR; TCRdb keeps only in-frame clonotypes and omits some of them. The sample consists of approximately 710,000 clones, 90% of them appearing once. Material: memory CD8+ T cells from PBMCs. The receptors originated from a man between 18 and 35 years old in good health. Some clones in this sample may be carry-over from other donors' samples. CDR3s include the opening cysteine and the closing phenylalanine or tryptophan. Size is omitted from some rows. Given values are once, few, many or a class for expanded clones.

clone_size cdr3_length v_call cdr3_aa
- 14 TRBV30 CAWSHLAGTGELFF
- 16 TRBV4-1 CASSQVGLLGYNGYTF
once 13 TRBV27 CATRWVGSYEQYF
- 16 TRBV28 CASREGGPIGADTQYF
- 19 TRBV11-2 CASSFTSSGRSTSTDTQYF
- 16 TRBV15 CATSDRGNRGADTQYF
once 18 TRBV27 CASSLSPGLAGVRETQYF
- 14 TRBV19 CASQLRGHGTEAFF
once 11 TRBV19 CATTAGYEQYF
- 13 TRBV12-5 CASGLGYTGELFF
- 15 TRBV5-4 CASSLIGTGNTEAFF
once 16 TRBV10-3 CAIRTVRAGTVREQYF
- 14 TRBV7-3 CASSPGGENTEAFF
- 14 TRBV4-1 CASSQDKRGNEQYF
- 16 TRBV7-3 CASSLGQFFLGTEAFF
- 14 TRBV5-4 CASSTNGRNQPQHF
- 15 TRBV11-3 CASSAGLPEDYEQYF
once 14 TRBV4-1 CASSQEGRRETQYF
- 14 TRBV9 CASSARDRPYEQYF
- 17 TRBV27 CASSLSTGLENTGELFF
- 11 TRBV6-5 CASSYSREQYF
- 14 TRBV28 CASTQYRDGDEQYF
few 13 TRBV28 CASRNTGGGGYTF
- 11 TRBV19 CASKRGDEAFF
- 15 TRBV5-4 CASSLLAGVYNEQFF
- 16 TRBV7-8 CASSSPEPGLKETQYF
- 16 TRBV9 CASSGVRDNYNYGYTF
- 15 TRBV27 CASSFGRRSYNEQFF
- 17 TRBV28 CASRWTGATSGANVLTF
few 13 TRBV2 CASSDRGETEAFF
- 13 TRBV27 CASSLRFGNTIYF
- 13 TRBV15 CATSARLADTQYF
- 13 TRBV10-3 CAISESRGYGYTF
- 16 TRBV28 CASRYGPKGSNYGYTF
- 16 TRBV5-4 CASSLWTGGNTDTQYF
- 18 TRBV28 CASSPFGFGTRIGDGYTF
- 14 TRBV9 CASAHGIVTDTQYF